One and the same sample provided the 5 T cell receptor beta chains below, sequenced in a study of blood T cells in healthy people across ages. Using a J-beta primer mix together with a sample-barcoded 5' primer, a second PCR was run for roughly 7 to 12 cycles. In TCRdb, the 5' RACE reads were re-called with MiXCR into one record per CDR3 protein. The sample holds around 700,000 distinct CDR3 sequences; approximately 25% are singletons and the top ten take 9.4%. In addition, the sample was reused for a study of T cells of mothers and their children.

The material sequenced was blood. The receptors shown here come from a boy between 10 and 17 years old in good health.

CDR3 nucleotide sequence: TGCAGTGCCGCGGGAGGGGACTCCTACGAGCAGTACTTC. Its translation: CSAAGGDSYEQYF. The chain carries TRBV20-1 and TRBJ2-7, with 9 bases matching TRBD2. Germline V CDR1 and CDR2: DFQATT, SNEGSKA (reference sequence). CDR3 length: 13 amino acids. Trimming at V came to 6 bases and at J to 0 bases, leaving 3 bases not matched to a gene.

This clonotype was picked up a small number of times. The CDR3 reads CASSKASQAYF. In DNA form, the CDR3 reads TGTGCCAGCAGCAAAGCTTCACAGGCATACTTC. V usage is TRBV21-1 and J usage is TRBJ2-5; the table's D call, TRBD1, was not checked against the DNA. TRBV21-1 is noted as a pseudogene. This CDR3 has 11 amino acids.

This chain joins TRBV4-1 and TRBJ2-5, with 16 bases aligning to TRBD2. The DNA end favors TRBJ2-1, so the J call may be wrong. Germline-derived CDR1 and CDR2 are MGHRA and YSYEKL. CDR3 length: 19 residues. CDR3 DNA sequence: TGCGCCAGCAGCCCAACTCCCGGGACTAGCGGGGGGGCGTACAATGAGCAGTTCTTC. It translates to CASSPTPGTSGGAYNEQFF.

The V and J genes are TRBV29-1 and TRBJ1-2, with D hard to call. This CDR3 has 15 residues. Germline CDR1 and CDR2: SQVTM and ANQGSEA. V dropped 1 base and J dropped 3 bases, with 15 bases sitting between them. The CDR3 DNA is TGCAGCGTTGAAGTTTCACGGGAGTTCGACTATGGCTACACCTTC. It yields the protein CSVEVSREFDYGYTF.

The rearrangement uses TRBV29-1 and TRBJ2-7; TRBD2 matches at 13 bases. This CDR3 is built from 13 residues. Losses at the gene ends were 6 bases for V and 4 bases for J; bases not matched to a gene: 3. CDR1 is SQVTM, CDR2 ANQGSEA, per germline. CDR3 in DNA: TGCAGCGTCCTGGGACTAGCGGGGTACGAGCAGTACTTC. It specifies CSVLGLAGYEQYF.